This TCR beta chain emerged from a study of brain metastases from non-small cell lung cancer. The CDR3 has 15 amino acids. The germline V gene has CDR1 SGHTA and CDR2 FQGNSA. V lost 5 bases and J 3 bases, leaving 16 bases between the germline ends. The data were produced by immunoSEQ multiplex PCR, yet TCRdb's version contains in-frame clones alone and is incomplete. This table holds around 2,700 clones, less than 85% found once. V gene TRBV7-2 combines with J gene TRBJ1-2, with a possible D match to TRBD1 (6 bases). Sequenced sample: tissue from a brain metastasis. This receptor was obtained from a donor aged 40 or older with non-small cell lung cancer. CDR3 in amino acids: CASSPARRTDYGYTF. The CDR3 DNA reads as TGTGCCAGCAGCCCGGCCCGGAGGACAGACTATGGCTACACCTTC.